A selection of T cell receptor beta chains follows, all from one sample in a study of CD8 T cells in ankylosing spondylitis. TCRdb used MiXCR to reprocess the 5' RACE reads, holding one entry per CDR3 protein. The repertoire holds roughly 450,000 distinct CDR3 sequences, with about 24% as singletons. The sequenced material came from blood, either unsorted or a sorted T cell fraction (not recorded which). These receptors all come from a male donor with ankylosing spondylitis. The CDR3 runs from the conserved cysteine through the conserved F or W. A D gene is named only where the DNA matches it firmly. Clone sizes are given selectively: once, few, many, or a class where the clone is expanded.

D gene,V gene,J gene,clone size,CDR3 length,CDR3 protein,CDR3 DNA
TRBD2,TRBV29-1,TRBJ2-1,.,13,CSLAAGDYNEQFF,TGCAGCCTGGCAGCGGGAGACTACAATGAGCAGTTCTTC
.,TRBV19,TRBJ2-3,few,15,CASSISRTAKDTQYF,TGTGCCAGTAGTATATCCCGGACTGCCAAAGATACGCAGTATTTT
.,TRBV20-1,TRBJ1-6,.,15,CSAYLTHDQNSPLHF,TGCAGTGCCTATCTTACTCACGATCAAAATTCACCCCTCCACTTT
.,TRBV5-1,TRBJ1-2,few,15,CASSSATVGVYGYTF,TGCGCCAGCAGCTCCGCAACTGTCGGGGTCTATGGCTACACCTTC
TRBD2,TRBV5-6,TRBJ2-4,.,15,CASSSGGTNMNIQYF,TGTGCCAGCAGCTCGGGTGGGACTAATATGAACATTCAGTACTTC
TRBD2,TRBV5-1,TRBJ2-1,.,17,CASSFGLAGGRGNEQFF,TGCGCCAGCAGCTTCGGACTAGCGGGAGGGCGAGGGAATGAGCAGTTCTTC
.,TRBV5-1,TRBJ1-5,few,13,CASAQGPEEPQHF,TGCGCCAGCGCACAGGGTCCTGAGGAGCCCCAGCATTTT
.,TRBV7-9,TRBJ1-1,.,13,CASSLGGDRSAFF,TGTGCCAGCAGCTTGGGGGGGGACCGTTCGGCTTTCTTT
TRBD2,TRBV11-2,TRBJ2-3,.,19,CASSLFGGTSGSGADTQYF,TGTGCCAGCAGCTTATTCGGAGGGACTAGCGGGAGTGGCGCAGATACGCAGTATTTT
.,TRBV7-9,TRBJ1-5,many,13,CASSRDSNQPQHF,TGTGCCAGCAGCCGGGACAGCAATCAGCCCCAGCATTTT
.,TRBV5-1,TRBJ1-1,few,15,CASSLVIGADTEAFF,TGCGCCAGCAGCCTCGTGATAGGGGCGGACACTGAAGCTTTCTTT
.,TRBV5-1,TRBJ2-7,few,14,CASSLNTLGDEQYF,TGCGCCAGCAGCTTAAACACCCTCGGGGACGAGCAGTACTTC
.,TRBV18,TRBJ1-5,.,13,CASSLEEDQPQHF,TGTGCCAGCTCACTCGAGGAGGATCAGCCCCAGCATTTT
.,TRBV29-1,TRBJ2-1,.,11,CSVESFNEQFF,TGCAGCGTTGAATCCTTCAATGAGCAGTTCTTC
.,TRBV20-1,TRBJ1-3,few,14,CSARDRVTGNTIYF,TGCAGTGCTAGAGACAGAGTGACTGGAAACACCATATATTTT
.,TRBV12-3/TRBV12-4,TRBJ1-6,few,16,CASSPRGGIYNSPLHF,TGTGCCAGCAGCCCCCGGGGAGGGATTTATAATTCACCCCTCCACTTT
TRBD1,TRBV19,TRBJ2-7,.,14,CASSPGQGIAEQYF,TGTGCCAGTAGTCCGGGACAGGGGATCGCCGAGCAGTACTTC
TRBD1,TRBV29-1,TRBJ1-4,few,15,CSVEEAAGGGEKLFF,TGCAGCGTTGAAGAAGCGGCAGGGGGCGGTGAAAAACTGTTTTTT
.,TRBV20-1,TRBJ2-5,.,13,CSARYPGRETQYF,TGCAGTGCTCGTTACCCAGGGCGAGAGACCCAGTACTTC
TRBD1,TRBV5-1,TRBJ1-2,.,13,CASSPWDSYGYTF,TGCGCCAGCAGCCCATGGGACAGCTATGGCTACACCTTC
.,TRBV24-1,TRBJ2-1,.,17,CATSVAGDEVSYNEQFF,TGTGCCACCAGTGTTGCCGGAGATGAGGTCTCCTACAATGAGCAGTTCTTC
.,TRBV7-2,TRBJ1-2,.,14,CASTIGRGDYGYTF,TGTGCCAGCACAATTGGAAGGGGGGACTATGGCTACACCTTC
.,TRBV27,TRBJ2-2,few,15,CASSPLRGGARELFF,TGTGCCAGCAGCCCTCTTAGGGGGGGCGCGAGGGAGCTGTTTTTT
.,TRBV29-1,TRBJ2-6,.,13,CSVQTSGANVLTF,TGCAGCGTACAGACCTCTGGGGCCAACGTCCTGACTTTC
.,TRBV19,TRBJ1-5,.,12,CASSPFNQPQHF,TGTGCCAGTAGTCCTTTTAATCAGCCCCAGCATTTT
.,TRBV5-1,TRBJ2-5,.,14,CASSLTRIQETQYF,TGCGCCAGCAGCTTGACGCGAATCCAAGAGACCCAGTACTTC
TRBD1,TRBV28,TRBJ1-1,.,14,CASRRPDRWTEAFF,TGTGCCAGCAGAAGACCGGACAGGTGGACTGAAGCTTTCTTT
TRBD2,TRBV20-1,TRBJ2-4,few,15,CSARSGSGAKNIQYF,TGCAGTGCTAGGAGCGGGAGTGGAGCCAAAAACATTCAGTACTTC
TRBD2,TRBV11-2,TRBJ2-1,few,14,CASSLLAGGGEQFF,TGTGCCAGCAGCTTACTAGCGGGAGGTGGTGAGCAGTTCTTC
.,TRBV4-1,TRBJ1-6,.,15,CASSQDATDNSPLHF,TGCGCCAGCAGCCAAGACGCGACAGATAATTCACCCCTCCACTTT
TRBD1,TRBV5-1,TRBJ1-2,few,14,CASSLVQGGYGYTF,TGCGCCAGCAGCTTGGTACAGGGGGGGTACGGCTACACCTTC
TRBD1,TRBV18,TRBJ1-1,few,15,CASSLPQGANTEAFF,TGTGCCAGCTCACTACCACAGGGGGCAAACACTGAAGCTTTCTTT
TRBD1,TRBV5-6,TRBJ2-5,few,14,CASSRGQFRETQYF,TGTGCCAGCAGCAGGGGACAGTTCAGAGAGACCCAGTACTTC
.,TRBV18,TRBJ1-5,few,14,CASSPGQGTQPQHF,TGTGCCAGCTCACCAGGGCAGGGCACTCAGCCCCAGCATTTT
.,TRBV29-1,TRBJ1-2,.,13,CSVRLGQGNGYTF,TGCAGCGTTCGGTTGGGGCAGGGAAATGGCTACACCTTC
.,TRBV28,TRBJ2-5,few,15,CASSPQGALGGTQYF,TGTGCCAGCAGTCCCCAGGGAGCCCTGGGGGGGACCCAGTACTTC
.,TRBV5-5,TRBJ2-5,.,15,CASSPLDAGRKTQYF,TGTGCCAGCAGCCCTTTAGATGCGGGTCGGAAGACCCAGTACTTC
TRBD2,TRBV10-3,TRBJ2-7,.,14,CAISRTAGGVEQYF,TGTGCCATCAGCCGGACAGCGGGGGGAGTCGAGCAGTACTTC
.,TRBV7-2,TRBJ2-3,few,15,CASSLLYLPTDTQYF,TGTGCCAGCAGTTTATTATACCTACCCACAGATACGCAGTATTTT
TRBD1,TRBV5-1,TRBJ1-3,few,17,CASSLDTGERTGNTIYF,TGCGCCAGCAGCTTGGATACAGGGGAGAGGACTGGAAACACCATATATTTT
.,TRBV19,TRBJ2-1,few,11,CASSRRNEQFF,TGTGCCAGTAGTAGGCGAAATGAGCAGTTCTTC
.,TRBV2,TRBJ1-3,few,14,CASSDRGSGNTIYF,TGTGCCAGCAGTGACAGGGGCTCTGGAAACACCATATATTTT
TRBD1,TRBV11-2,TRBJ2-1,.,16,CASSLVDRNGNNEQFF,TGTGCCAGCAGCTTGGTGGACAGGAATGGCAACAATGAGCAGTTCTTC
TRBD1,TRBV20-1,TRBJ2-3,few,15,CSASPDRGPVNTQYF,TGCAGTGCTAGCCCGGACAGGGGGCCTGTCAATACGCAGTATTTT
.,TRBV29-1,TRBJ1-4,.,13,CSVGRGLGEKLFF,TGCAGCGTTGGGAGGGGATTGGGTGAAAAACTGTTTTTT
.,TRBV27,TRBJ1-2,.,13,CASSLLGYGGYTF,TGTGCCAGCAGTTTACTGGGATATGGTGGCTACACCTTC
TRBD2,TRBV7-6,TRBJ2-1,few,14,CASSFPGRADEQFF,TGTGCCAGCAGCTTCCCCGGGAGGGCGGATGAGCAGTTCTTC
.,TRBV5-6,TRBJ1-1,.,13,CASSFFERHEAFF,TGTGCCAGCAGCTTTTTTGAGCGGCATGAAGCTTTCTTT
.,TRBV15,TRBJ2-3,.,17,CATSTSGAGASTDTQYF,TGTGCCACCAGCACCTCTGGGGCAGGTGCTAGCACAGATACGCAGTATTTT
TRBD1,TRBV29-1,TRBJ1-5,.,13,CSVGTGAKQPQHF,TGCAGCGTGGGGACAGGGGCCAAACAGCCCCAGCATTTT
.,TRBV10-3,TRBJ2-5,few,11,CAISVRETQYF,TGTGCCATCAGTGTCCGGGAGACCCAGTACTTC
TRBD1,TRBV12-3/TRBV12-4,TRBJ1-1,.,14,CASSYTGGRTEAFF,TGTGCCAGCAGTTATACAGGGGGTAGAACTGAAGCTTTCTTT
.,TRBV24-1,TRBJ2-1,few,15,CATSDFGIRDKGQFF,TGTGCCACCAGTGATTTTGGGATCCGGGACAAAGGGCAGTTCTTC
TRBD2,TRBV20-1,TRBJ2-3,.,18,CSAQRPSGSWSGTDTQYF,TGCAGTGCCCAGAGGCCTAGCGGGAGTTGGTCGGGCACAGATACGCAGTATTTT
TRBD1,TRBV2,TRBJ2-1,many,14,CASSRDRGFDEQFF,TGTGCCAGCAGCCGGGACAGGGGCTTCGATGAGCAGTTCTTC
.,TRBV12-3/TRBV12-4,TRBJ1-2,many,13,CASSGWRARGYTF,TGTGCCAGCAGCGGCTGGAGGGCCAGGGGCTACACCTTC
TRBD1,TRBV5-1,TRBJ2-5,.,15,CASSSDRAGQETQYF,TGCGCCAGCAGCTCGGACAGGGCTGGCCAAGAGACCCAGTACTTC
.,TRBV5-1,TRBJ2-1,many,15,CASSPGQTSYNEQFF,TGCGCCAGCAGCCCCGGACAGACCTCCTACAATGAGCAGTTCTTC
TRBD1,TRBV11-2,TRBJ1-4,few,14,CASSSDRSLEKLFF,TGTGCCAGCAGCTCGGACAGGAGCCTCGAAAAACTGTTTTTT
.,TRBV7-2,TRBJ2-1,few,13,CASSSTGYNEQFF,TGTGCCAGCAGCTCGACTGGATACAATGAGCAGTTCTTC